The 19 T cell receptor beta chains reported below all come from one sample, sequenced in a study of cytomegalovirus exposure and HLA in healthy donors. Use of 60 Vbeta and 13 Jbeta primers characterized the PCR. Here immunoSEQ multiplex PCR was the method, and the copy in TCRdb shows in-frame clones only, minus some. The sample yields over 120,000 clones, approximately 63% seen once. Source material: PBMCs. These receptors were obtained from a woman aged 60-75 years in good health and CMV-seropositive.

The CDR3 spells CASSKEYPGIEEKLFF. The DNA for the CDR3 is TGTGCCAGCAGCAAAGAGTATCCGGGGATCGAGGAAAAACTGTTTTTT. The rearrangement links TRBV21-1 to TRBJ1-4. TRBV21-1 is a pseudogene locus. The length of the CDR3 is 16 residues.

On this clone: Other nucleotide sequences from this sample produce the same CDR3. Here the CDR3 DNA reads TGCGCCAGCAGCTTGGGGGCAGGGAACACTGAAGCTTTCTTT. Translation gives CASSLGAGNTEAFF. The chain couples TRBV5-1 to TRBJ1-1; D is unresolved. The V gene lost 0 bases and the J gene lost 1 base, with 7 bases spanning the gap. This CDR3 contains 14 residues. Germline lookup yields CDR1 SGHRS and CDR2 YFSETQ. The whole variable domain, remainder taken from reference TRBV5-1 and TRBJ1-1, is KAGVTQTPRYLIKTRGQQVTLSCSPISGHRSVSWYQQTPGQGLQFLFEYFSETQRNKGNFPGRFSGRQFSNSRSEMNVSTLELGDSALYLCASSLGAGNTEAFFGQGTRLTVV.

V gene TRBV7-9 combines with J gene TRBJ2-2, with TRBD1 matching 7 bases. The CDR3 has 15 residues. With V trimmed by 6 bases and J by 2 bases, 6 bases remained unmatched. Germline loops: CDR1 SEHNR, CDR2 FQNEAQ (reference sequence). CDR3 sequence reads: CASRPGTVNTGELFF. Here the CDR3 DNA reads TGTGCCAGCAGACCCGGGACAGTTAACACCGGGGAGCTGTTTTTT.

The chain is built from TRBV6-5 and TRBJ1-2; perhaps TRBD1 as D (6 bases). There are 14 residues in the CDR3. CDR1 is MNHEY and CDR2 is SVGAGI in the germline V gene. Deletions cut 6 bases from V and 6 bases from J, with 17 bases between. As DNA, the CDR3 is TGTGCCAGCAGCCCGGGACACCCAGGGGATGGCTACACCTTC. Translating gives CASSPGHPGDGYTF.

The chain links TRBV6-5 to TRBJ2-3; TRBD2 might be the D (5 bases). Trimming removed 2 bases at V and 0 bases at J, with 6 bases between. The CDR3 runs 14 residues. Germline-derived CDR1 and CDR2 are MNHEY and SVGAGI. The CDR3 protein is CASSYGESTDTQYF. DNA for the CDR3: TGTGCCAGCAGTTACGGGGAGAGCACAGATACGCAGTATTTT.

The chain links TRBV27 to TRBJ1-5; TRBD1 might be the D (5 bases). Between the trimmed V and J ends, which lost 3 bases and 4 bases, there was a span of 7 bases. The CDR3 is 13 amino acids. Germline-derived CDR1 and CDR2 are MNHEY and SMNVEV (reference sequence). CDR3 sequence reads: CASSFDRNQPQHF. In DNA form, the CDR3 reads TGTGCCAGCAGTTTTGACAGAAATCAGCCCCAGCATTTT.

This clone has only a few counts. The CDR3 loop reads CASSALRVKNTEAFF. Here the CDR3 DNA reads TGTGCCAGCAGCGCACTCAGGGTGAAGAACACTGAAGCTTTCTTT. The chain recombines TRBV7-3 with TRBJ1-1; perhaps TRBD1 as D (5 bases). The V end was cut by 5 bases, the J end by 1 base, with 14 bases between. The CDR3 is 15 amino acids. CDR1 and CDR2 (germline): SGHTA, FQGTGA.

This chain connects TRBV25-1 to TRBJ2-3; D not resolved. The CDR3 contains 14 residues. Germline CDR1 and CDR2: MGHDK and SYGVNS. V was clipped by 2 bases and J by 6 bases, with 12 bases between them. CDR3 residues: CASSELHGSDTQYF. CDR3 coding DNA: TGTGCCAGCAGTGAACTTCACGGGTCGGATACGCAGTATTTT.

The V gene is TRBV7-9, the J gene TRBJ2-5; TRBD2 might be the D (6 bases). The germline gives CDR1 SEHNR, CDR2 FQNEAQ (reference sequence). V was cut by 5 bases and J by 4 bases, with 17 bases left in between. The CDR3 is 15 amino acids. The CDR3 region has the DNA TGTGCCAGCAGCCCGGGGGATTTAGTGACAGAGACCCAGTACTTC. This encodes CASSPGDLVTETQYF. Full variable domain (missing parts from reference TRBV7-9 and TRBJ2-5): DTGVSQNPRHKITKRGQNVTFRCDPISEHNRLYWYRQTLGQGPEFLTYFQNEAQLEKSRLLSDRFSAERPKGSFSTLEIQRTEQGDSAMYLCASSPGDLVTETQYFGPGTRLLVL.

This chain connects TRBV28 to TRBJ2-5; the match to TRBD2 covers 15 bases. The DNA end is a closer match to TRBJ2-7, so the J assignment may be wrong. This CDR3 region has 16 residues. Germline values: CDR1 MDHEN, CDR2 SYDVKM. CDR3 sequence: CASSFRTSGRAYEQYF. The CDR3 DNA sequence: TGTGCCAGCAGTTTCCGGACTAGCGGGAGGGCCTACGAGCAGTACTTC.

This chain connects TRBV6-5 to TRBJ1-1, with D possibly matching TRBD1 (6 bases). The V end was cut by 5 bases, the J end by 1 base, with 14 bases between. CDR1 is MNHEY, CDR2 SVGAGI, per germline. CDR3 length: 15 residues. The DNA for the CDR3 is TGTGCCAGCAGTCTCCAGCCACAGGGGAACACTGAAGCTTTCTTT. It is translated as CASSLQPQGNTEAFF.

This rearrangement joins TRBV30 to TRBJ1-1; D ambiguous. CDR3 length: 13 residues. Germline values: CDR1 GTSNPN, CDR2 SVGIG (reference sequence). With 2 bases removed from V and 0 bases from J, the gap between germline ends came to 7 bases. The CDR3 DNA sequence: TGTGCCTGGAGTCGAGGGTTGAACACTGAAGCTTTCTTT. Protein product: CAWSRGLNTEAFF.

This rearrangement joins TRBV7-9 to TRBJ2-3; possible D gene TRBD1, 5 bases. Germline V gene sequence: CDR1 SEHNR, CDR2 FQNEAQ (reference sequence). Between the trimmed V and J ends, which lost 1 base and 4 bases, there was a span of 9 bases. This CDR3 comprises 14 residues. The CDR3 DNA sequence: TGTGCCAGCAGCTTAGTCAGGGTCGCAGATACGCAGTATTTT. It encodes CASSLVRVADTQYF.

The rearrangement links TRBV5-1 to TRBJ1-1; the match to TRBD1 covers 7 bases. The V and J ends lost 4 bases and 2 bases, in that order; junction bases with no gene match: 8. Germline CDR1 is SGHRS and CDR2 is YFSETQ. The CDR3 spans 15 residues. The CDR3, as DNA: TGCGCCAGCAGCGCGAGGGGGCAGGGCAACACTGAAGCTTTCTTT. It encodes CASSARGQGNTEAFF.

This chain joins TRBV10-3 and TRBJ2-1; D is perhaps TRBD1 (5 bases). Looked up from germline, CDR1 is ENHRY and CDR2 is SYGVKD. CDR3 length: 15 amino acids. Trimming removed 2 bases at V and 5 bases at J, with 13 bases between. In DNA, the CDR3 is TGTGCCATCAGTGAGGGGCCAGGGCGAGACAATGAGCAGTTCTTC. Its translation is CAISEGPGRDNEQFF.

The chain links TRBV5-1 to TRBJ1-1; D remains unclear. The CDR3 covers 14 residues. From germline, CDR1 is SGHRS and CDR2 YFSETQ. Trimming stripped 1 base from V and 4 bases from J, with 11 bases between. CDR3 DNA: TGCGCCAGCAGCTTGCAGGAGGGCTCCACTGAAGCTTTCTTT. This gives the protein CASSLQEGSTEAFF.

V and J are TRBV7-3 and TRBJ2-2; 9 nucleotides align to TRBD2. The CDR3 consists of 15 residues. The germline CDR1 and CDR2 sequences are SGHTA and FQGTGA. The V gene end was trimmed by 5 bases and the J gene end by 2 bases; junction bases not matched to a gene: 3. The CDR3 loop is CASSTTSGNTGELFF. In nucleotides, the CDR3 is TGTGCCAGCAGCACGACTAGCGGCAACACCGGGGAGCTGTTTTTT.

Details on this clone: Germline and junction disagree at one end, which may indicate a read error. The chain carries TRBV19 and TRBJ2-1, with TRBD2 matching over 7 bases. Germline values: CDR1 LNHDA, CDR2 SQIVND (reference sequence). CDR3 length: 17 amino acids. CDR3 residues: CASSIDSGGTSHNEQFF. The CDR3 nucleotides read TGTGCCAGTAGTATAGATTCGGGAGGAACCTCCCACAATGAGCAGTTCTTC.

The V gene is TRBV25-1, the J gene TRBJ1-4; D is perhaps TRBD1 (6 bases). Germline CDR1 reads MGHDK; CDR2 reads SYGVNS. Trimming removed 4 bases at V and 2 bases at J, with 11 bases between. This CDR3 is built from 15 residues. The CDR3 here is CASSVEGHTNEKLFF. The DNA for the CDR3 is TGTGCCAGCAGTGTAGAGGGACACACTAATGAAAAACTGTTTTTT.